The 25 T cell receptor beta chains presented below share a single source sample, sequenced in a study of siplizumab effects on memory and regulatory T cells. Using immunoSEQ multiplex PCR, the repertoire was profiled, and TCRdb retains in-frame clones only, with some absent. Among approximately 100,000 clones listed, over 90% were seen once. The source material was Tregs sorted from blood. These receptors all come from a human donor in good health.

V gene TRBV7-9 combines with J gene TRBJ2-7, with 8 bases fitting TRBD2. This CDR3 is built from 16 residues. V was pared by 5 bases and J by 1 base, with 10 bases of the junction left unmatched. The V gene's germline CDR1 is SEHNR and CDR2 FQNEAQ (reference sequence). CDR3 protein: CASSPLGAGESYEQYF. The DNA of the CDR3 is TGTGCCAGCAGCCCCCTGGGAGCGGGAGAGTCCTACGAGCAGTACTTC.

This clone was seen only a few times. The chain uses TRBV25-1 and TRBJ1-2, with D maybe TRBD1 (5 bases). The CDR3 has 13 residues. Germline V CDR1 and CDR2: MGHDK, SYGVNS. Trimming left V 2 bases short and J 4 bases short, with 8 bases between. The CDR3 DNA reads TGTGCCAGCAGTGAACAGGGTAGCTATGGCTACACCTTC. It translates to CASSEQGSYGYTF.

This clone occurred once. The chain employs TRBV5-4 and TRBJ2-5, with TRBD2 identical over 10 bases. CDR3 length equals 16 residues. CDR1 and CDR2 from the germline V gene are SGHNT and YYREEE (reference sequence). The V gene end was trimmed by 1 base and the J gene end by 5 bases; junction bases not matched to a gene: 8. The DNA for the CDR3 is TGTGCCAGCAGCTTGTCGAGCGGGGGGGCAAGGGAGACCCAGTACTTC. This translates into CASSLSSGGARETQYF.

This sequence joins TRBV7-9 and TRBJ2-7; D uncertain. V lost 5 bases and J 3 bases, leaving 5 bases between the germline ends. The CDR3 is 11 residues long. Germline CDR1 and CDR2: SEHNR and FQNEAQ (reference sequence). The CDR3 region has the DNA TGTGCCAGCAGCCGCGTCTACGAGCAGTACTTC. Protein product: CASSRVYEQYF.

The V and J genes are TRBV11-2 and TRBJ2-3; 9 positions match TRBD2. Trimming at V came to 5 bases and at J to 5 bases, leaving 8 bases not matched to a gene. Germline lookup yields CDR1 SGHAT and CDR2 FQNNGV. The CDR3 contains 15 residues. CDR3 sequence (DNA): TGTGCCAGCAGCCCCCGGCGGGGGGGCCTAGATACGCAGTATTTT. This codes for CASSPRRGGLDTQYF.

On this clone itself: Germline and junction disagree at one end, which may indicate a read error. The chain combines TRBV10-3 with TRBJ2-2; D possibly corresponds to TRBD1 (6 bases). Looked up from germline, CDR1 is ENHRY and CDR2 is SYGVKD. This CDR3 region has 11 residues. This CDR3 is CASGAPGELFF. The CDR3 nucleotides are TGCGCCTCAGGGGCGCCCGGGGAGCTGTTTTTT.

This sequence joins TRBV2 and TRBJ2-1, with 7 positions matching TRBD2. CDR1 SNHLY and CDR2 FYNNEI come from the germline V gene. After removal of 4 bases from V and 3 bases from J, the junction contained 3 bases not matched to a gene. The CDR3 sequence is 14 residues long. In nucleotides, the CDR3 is TGTGCCAGCAGTGGTCTAGCGGTCTACAATGAGCAGTTCTTC. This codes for CASSGLAVYNEQFF.

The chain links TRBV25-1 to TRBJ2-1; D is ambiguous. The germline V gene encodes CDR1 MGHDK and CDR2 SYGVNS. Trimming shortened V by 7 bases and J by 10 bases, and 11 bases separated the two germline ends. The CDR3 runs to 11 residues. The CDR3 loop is CASTHFWEQFF. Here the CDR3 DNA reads TGTGCCAGCACCCATTTTTGGGAGCAGTTCTTC.

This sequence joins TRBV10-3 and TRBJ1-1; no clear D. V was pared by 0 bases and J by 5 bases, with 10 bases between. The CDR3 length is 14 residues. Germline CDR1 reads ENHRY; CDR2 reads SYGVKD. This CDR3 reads CAISESVRGTEAFF. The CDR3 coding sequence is TGTGCCATCAGTGAGTCCGTCCGGGGAACTGAAGCTTTCTTT.

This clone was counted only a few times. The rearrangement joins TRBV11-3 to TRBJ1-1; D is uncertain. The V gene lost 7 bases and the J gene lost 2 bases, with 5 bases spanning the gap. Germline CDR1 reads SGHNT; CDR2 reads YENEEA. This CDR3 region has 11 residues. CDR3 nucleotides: TGTGCCAGCACCAGAAACACTGAAGCTTTCTTT. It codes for CASTRNTEAFF.

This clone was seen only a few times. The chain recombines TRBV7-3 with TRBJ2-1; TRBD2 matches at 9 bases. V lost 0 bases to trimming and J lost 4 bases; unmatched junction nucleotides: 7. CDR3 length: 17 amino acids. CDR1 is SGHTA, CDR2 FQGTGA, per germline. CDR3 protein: CASSLTLLAGRYNEQFF. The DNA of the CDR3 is TGTGCCAGCAGCTTAACCCTCCTAGCGGGGCGTTACAATGAGCAGTTCTTC.

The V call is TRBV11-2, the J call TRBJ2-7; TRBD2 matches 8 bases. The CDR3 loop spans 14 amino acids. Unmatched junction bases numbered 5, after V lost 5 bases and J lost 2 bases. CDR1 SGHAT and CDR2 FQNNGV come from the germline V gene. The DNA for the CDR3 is TGTGCCAGCAGCCTTACTAGCGGAGCCTACGAGCAGTACTTC. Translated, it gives CASSLTSGAYEQYF.

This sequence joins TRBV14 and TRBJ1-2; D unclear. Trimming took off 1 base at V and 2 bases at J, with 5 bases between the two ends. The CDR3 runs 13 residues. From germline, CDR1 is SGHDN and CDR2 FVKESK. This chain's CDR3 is CASSQGPNYGYTF. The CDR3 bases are TGTGCCAGCAGCCAAGGCCCGAACTATGGCTACACCTTC.

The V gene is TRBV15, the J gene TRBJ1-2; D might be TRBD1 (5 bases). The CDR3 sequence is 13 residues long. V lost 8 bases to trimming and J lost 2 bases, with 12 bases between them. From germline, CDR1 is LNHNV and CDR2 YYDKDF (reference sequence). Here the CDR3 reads CATFDGGNYGYTF. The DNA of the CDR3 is TGTGCCACCTTTGACGGGGGGAACTATGGCTACACCTTC.

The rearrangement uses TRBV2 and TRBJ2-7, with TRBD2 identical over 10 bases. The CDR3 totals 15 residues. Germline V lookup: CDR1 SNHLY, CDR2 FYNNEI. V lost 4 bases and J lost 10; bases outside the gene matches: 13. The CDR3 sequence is CASSVSASGGSFQYF. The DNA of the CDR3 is TGTGCCAGCAGTGTTTCGGCTAGCGGGGGTTCCTTCCAGTACTTC.

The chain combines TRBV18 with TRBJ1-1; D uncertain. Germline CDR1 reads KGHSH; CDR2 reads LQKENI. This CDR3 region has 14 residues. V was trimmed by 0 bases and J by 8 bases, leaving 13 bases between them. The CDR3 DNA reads TGTGCCAGCTCACCACCAAACGGGCGCTCAGAAGCTTTCTTT. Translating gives CASSPPNGRSEAFF.

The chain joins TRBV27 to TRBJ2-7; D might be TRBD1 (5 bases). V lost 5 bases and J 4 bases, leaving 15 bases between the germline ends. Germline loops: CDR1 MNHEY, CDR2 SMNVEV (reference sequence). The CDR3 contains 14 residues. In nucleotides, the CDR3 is TGTGCCAGCAGTCCCAGGGCCTTCCTATACGAGCAGTACTTC. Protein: CASSPRAFLYEQYF.

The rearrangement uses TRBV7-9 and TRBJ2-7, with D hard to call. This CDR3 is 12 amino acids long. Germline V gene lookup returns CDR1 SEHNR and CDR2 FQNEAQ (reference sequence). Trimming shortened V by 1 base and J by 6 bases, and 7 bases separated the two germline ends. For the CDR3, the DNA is TGTGCCAGCAGCTTAGTTCAGTCCGAGCAGTACTTC. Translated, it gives CASSLVQSEQYF.

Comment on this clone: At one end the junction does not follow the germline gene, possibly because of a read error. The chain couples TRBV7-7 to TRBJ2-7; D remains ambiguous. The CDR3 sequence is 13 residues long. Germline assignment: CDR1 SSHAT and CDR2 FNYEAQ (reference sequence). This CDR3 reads CASSLEPGYEQYF. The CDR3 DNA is TGTGCTAGCAGCTTAGAACCCGGTTACGAGCAGTACTTC.

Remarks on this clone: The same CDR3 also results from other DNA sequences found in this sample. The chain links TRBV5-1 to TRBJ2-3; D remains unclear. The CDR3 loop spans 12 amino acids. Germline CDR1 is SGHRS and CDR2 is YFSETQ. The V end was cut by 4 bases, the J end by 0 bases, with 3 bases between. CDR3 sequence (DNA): TGCGCCAGCAGCCCCAGCACAGATACGCAGTATTTT. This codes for CASSPSTDTQYF. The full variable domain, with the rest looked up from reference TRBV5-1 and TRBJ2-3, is KAGVTQTPRYLIKTRGQQVTLSCSPISGHRSVSWYQQTPGQGLQFLFEYFSETQRNKGNFPGRFSGRQFSNSRSEMNVSTLELGDSALYLCASSPSTDTQYFGPGTRLTVL.

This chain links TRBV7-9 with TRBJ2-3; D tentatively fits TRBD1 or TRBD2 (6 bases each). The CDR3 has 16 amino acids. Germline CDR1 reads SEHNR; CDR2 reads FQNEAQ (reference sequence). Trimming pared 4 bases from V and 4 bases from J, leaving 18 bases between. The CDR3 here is CASSSRPGDRSDTQYF. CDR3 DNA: TGTGCCAGCAGCTCTAGACCGGGAGACAGGTCAGATACGCAGTATTTT.

Here the CDR3 reads CASSDSRRPEAFF. CDR3 in DNA: TGTGCCAGCAGTGATTCAAGGCGGCCTGAAGCTTTCTTT. This rearrangement joins TRBV2 to TRBJ1-1; no firm D call. This CDR3 spans 13 amino acids. Deletions cut 3 bases from V and 6 bases from J, with 11 bases between. Germline CDR1 is SNHLY and CDR2 is FYNNEI. Full variable domain (missing parts from reference TRBV2 and TRBJ1-1): EPEVTQTPSHQVTQMGQEVILRCVPISNHLYFYWYRQILGQKVEFLVSFYNNEISEKSEIFDDQFSVERPDGSNFTLKIRSTKLEDSAMYFCASSDSRRPEAFFGQGTRLTVV.

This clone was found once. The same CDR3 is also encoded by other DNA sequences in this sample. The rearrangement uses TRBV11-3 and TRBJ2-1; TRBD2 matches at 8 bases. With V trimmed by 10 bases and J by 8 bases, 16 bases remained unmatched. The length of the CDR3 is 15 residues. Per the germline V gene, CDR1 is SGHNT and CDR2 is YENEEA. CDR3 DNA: TGTGCCACCGGCCCGGGGGGGGTTTACGACGATGAGCAGTTCTTC. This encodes CATGPGGVYDDEQFF. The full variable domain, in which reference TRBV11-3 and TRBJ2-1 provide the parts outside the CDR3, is EAGVVQSPRYKIIEKKQPVAFWCNPISGHNTLYWYLQNLGQGPELLIRYENEEAVDDSQLPKDRFSAERLKGVDSTLKIQPAELGDSAVYLCATGPGGVYDDEQFFGPGTRLTVL.

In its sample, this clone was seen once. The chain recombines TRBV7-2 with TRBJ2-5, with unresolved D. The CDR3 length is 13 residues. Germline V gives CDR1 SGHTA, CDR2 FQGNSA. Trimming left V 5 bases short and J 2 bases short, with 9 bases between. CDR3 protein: CASSRRVQETQYF. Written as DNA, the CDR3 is TGTGCCAGCAGCAGACGGGTACAAGAGACCCAGTACTTC. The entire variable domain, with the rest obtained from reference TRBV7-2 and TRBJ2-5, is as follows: GAGVSQSPSNKVTEKGKDVELRCDPISGHTALYWYRQSLGQGLEFLIYFQGNSAPDKSGLPSDRFSAERTGGSVSTLTIQRTQQEDSAVYLCASSRRVQETQYFGPGTRLLVL.

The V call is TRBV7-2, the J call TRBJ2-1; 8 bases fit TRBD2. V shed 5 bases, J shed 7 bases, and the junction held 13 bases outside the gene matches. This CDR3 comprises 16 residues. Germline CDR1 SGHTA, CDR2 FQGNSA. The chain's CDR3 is CASSPYSGGGNNEQFF. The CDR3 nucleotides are TGTGCCAGCAGCCCCTACTCCGGGGGGGGGAATAATGAGCAGTTCTTC.